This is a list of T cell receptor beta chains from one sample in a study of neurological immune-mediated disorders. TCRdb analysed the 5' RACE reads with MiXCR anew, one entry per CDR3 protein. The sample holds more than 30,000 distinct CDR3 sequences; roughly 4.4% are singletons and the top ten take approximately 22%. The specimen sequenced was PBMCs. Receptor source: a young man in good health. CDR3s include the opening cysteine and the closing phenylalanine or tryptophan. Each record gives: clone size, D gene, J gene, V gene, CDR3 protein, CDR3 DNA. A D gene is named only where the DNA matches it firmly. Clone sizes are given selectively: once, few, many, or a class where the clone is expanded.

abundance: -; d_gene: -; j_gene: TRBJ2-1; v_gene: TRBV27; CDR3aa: CASSFGGFYKLNEQFF; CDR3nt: TGTGCCAGCAGTTTCGGGGGCTTCTATAAGTTGAATGAGCAGTTCTTC
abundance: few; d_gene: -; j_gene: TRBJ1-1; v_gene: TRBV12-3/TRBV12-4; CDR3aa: CASSFWLNTEAFF; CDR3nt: TGTGCCAGCAGTTTTTGGTTGAACACTGAAGCTTTCTTT
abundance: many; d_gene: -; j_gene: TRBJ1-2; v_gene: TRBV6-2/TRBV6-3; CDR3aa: CASSYTSLSGYTF; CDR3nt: TGTGCCAGCAGTTACACTTCACTGAGTGGCTACACCTTC
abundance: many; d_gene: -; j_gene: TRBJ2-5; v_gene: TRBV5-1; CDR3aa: CASSPGRLETQYF; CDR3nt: TGCGCCAGCAGTCCCGGCCGATTAGAGACCCAGTACTTC
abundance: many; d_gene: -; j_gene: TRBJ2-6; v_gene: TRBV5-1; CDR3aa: CASTPMSGANVLTF; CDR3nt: TGCGCCAGCACACCCATGTCTGGGGCCAACGTCCTGACTTTC
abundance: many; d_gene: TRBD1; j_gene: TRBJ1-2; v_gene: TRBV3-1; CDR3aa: CASSPRQGGAGNYGYTF; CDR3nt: TGTGCCAGCAGCCCGAGACAGGGTGGTGCTGGTAACTATGGCTACACCTTC
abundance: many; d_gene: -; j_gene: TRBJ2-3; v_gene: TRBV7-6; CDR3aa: CASTPRFTDTQYF; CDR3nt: TGTGCCTCCACACCGCGGTTTACAGATACGCAGTATTTT
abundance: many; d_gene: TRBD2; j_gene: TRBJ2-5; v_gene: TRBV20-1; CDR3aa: CSAVSGGAQETQYF; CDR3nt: TGCAGTGCCGTTAGCGGGGGGGCCCAAGAGACCCAGTACTTC
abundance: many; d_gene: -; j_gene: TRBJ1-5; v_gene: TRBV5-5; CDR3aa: CASSGGAYQPQHF; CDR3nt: TGTGCCAGCAGCGGGGGGGCGTATCAGCCCCAGCATTTT
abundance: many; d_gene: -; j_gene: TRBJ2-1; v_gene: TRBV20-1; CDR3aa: CSGQGKTVTDEQFF; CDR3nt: TGCAGTGGGCAGGGGAAGACCGTGACCGATGAGCAGTTCTTC
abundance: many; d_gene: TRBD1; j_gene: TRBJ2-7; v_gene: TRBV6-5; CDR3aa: CASSYGTETYEQYF; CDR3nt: TGTGCCAGCAGTTACGGGACAGAAACCTACGAGCAGTACTTC
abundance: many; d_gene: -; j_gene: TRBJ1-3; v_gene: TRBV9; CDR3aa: CASSVRAGNTIYF; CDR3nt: TGTGCCAGCAGCGTCAGAGCTGGAAACACCATATATTTT
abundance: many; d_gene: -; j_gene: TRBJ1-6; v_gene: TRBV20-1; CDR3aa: CSARDQKSGPPLHF; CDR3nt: TGCAGTGCTAGAGATCAAAAGTCCGGTCCGCCCCTCCACTTT
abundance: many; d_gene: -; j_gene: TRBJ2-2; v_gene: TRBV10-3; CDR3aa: CAISESSGGLTAGELFF; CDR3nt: TGTGCCATCAGTGAGTCTTCCGGGGGCCTCACCGCCGGGGAGCTGTTTTTT
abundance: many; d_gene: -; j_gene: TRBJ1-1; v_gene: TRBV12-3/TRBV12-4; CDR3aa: CASSLYSRNTEAFF; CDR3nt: TGTGCCAGCAGTTTATACAGTCGGAACACTGAAGCTTTCTTT
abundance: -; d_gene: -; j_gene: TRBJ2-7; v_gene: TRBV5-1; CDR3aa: CASSLGQASYEQYF; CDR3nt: TGCGCCAGCAGCTTGGGACAGGCGTCCTACGAGCAGTACTTC
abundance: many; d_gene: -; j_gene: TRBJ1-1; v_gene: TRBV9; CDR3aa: CASSVDDSLNTEAFF; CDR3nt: TGTGCCAGCAGCGTAGATGACAGCCTGAACACTGAAGCTTTCTTT
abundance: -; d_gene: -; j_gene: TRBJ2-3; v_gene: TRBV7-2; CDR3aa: CASSPPTRIERYF; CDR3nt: TGTGCCAGCAGCCCCCCCACCAGAATTGAAAGGTATTTT
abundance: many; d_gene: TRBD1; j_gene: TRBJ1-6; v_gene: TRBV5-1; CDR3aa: CASSTSTGDNSPLHF; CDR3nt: TGCGCCAGCAGCACCTCTACAGGGGATAATTCACCCCTCCACTTT
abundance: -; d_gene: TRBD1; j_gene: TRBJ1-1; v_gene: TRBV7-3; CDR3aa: CASSPTQGARTEAFF; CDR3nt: TGTGCCAGCAGCCCTACACAGGGGGCGAGAACTGAAGCTTTCTTT
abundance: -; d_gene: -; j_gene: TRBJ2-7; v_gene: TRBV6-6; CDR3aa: CASTLGISYEQYF; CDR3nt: TGTGCCAGCACTTTAGGGATCTCCTACGAGCAGTACTTC
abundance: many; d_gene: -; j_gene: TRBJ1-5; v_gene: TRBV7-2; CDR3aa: CASSLRGAGGNQPQHF; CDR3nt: TGTGCCAGCAGCTTAAGGGGGGCCGGGGGCAATCAGCCCCAGCATTTT
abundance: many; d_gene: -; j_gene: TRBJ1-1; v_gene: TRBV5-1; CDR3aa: CASSLETGNTEAFF; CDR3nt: TGCGCCAGCAGCCTAGAGACAGGGAACACTGAAGCTTTCTTT
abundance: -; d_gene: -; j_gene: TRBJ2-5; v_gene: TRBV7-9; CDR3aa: CASSLGDGRDVETQYF; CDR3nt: TGTGCCAGCAGCTTAGGTGACGGCAGGGACGTAGAGACCCAGTACTTC